This T cell receptor beta chain was found in a study of CD8 T cells in ankylosing spondylitis. Remarks on this clonotype: Its antigen is undetermined.

Preparation of TCR beta libraries was done by quantitative 5'-RACE with molecular barcodes. TCRdb reprocessed the 5' RACE reads via MiXCR and lists one record per CDR3 protein. Seen here are some 840,000 distinct CDR3 sequences, 10% to 15% observed once, and the top ten hold approximately 0.46%. General study points: Researchers reportedly found disease-linked clones significantly enriched in matched ankylosing spondylitis synovial fluid. Some motif variants were previously reported in reactive arthritis synovial fluid and blood. It appeared that ankylosing spondylitis blood was characterized by a TCR beta motif of seven or eight highly homologous variants. The authors found the disease-linked clones to be CD8+ and relatively rare in peripheral blood.

Source material: blood, either unsorted or a sorted T cell fraction (not recorded which). The TCR sequence derives from a male donor with ankylosing spondylitis.

The CDR3 DNA is TGTGCCAGCAGTTACTGGGACAGGGCCACAGATACGCAGTATTTT. Residues: CASSYWDRATDTQYF. The chain recombines TRBV6-2 or TRBV6-3 with TRBJ2-3; 9 bases are a match to TRBD1. The CDR3 consists of 15 residues. Germline V CDR1 and CDR2: MNHEY, SVGEGT. The V gene end was trimmed by 1 base and the J gene end by 2 bases; junction bases not matched to a gene: 1.